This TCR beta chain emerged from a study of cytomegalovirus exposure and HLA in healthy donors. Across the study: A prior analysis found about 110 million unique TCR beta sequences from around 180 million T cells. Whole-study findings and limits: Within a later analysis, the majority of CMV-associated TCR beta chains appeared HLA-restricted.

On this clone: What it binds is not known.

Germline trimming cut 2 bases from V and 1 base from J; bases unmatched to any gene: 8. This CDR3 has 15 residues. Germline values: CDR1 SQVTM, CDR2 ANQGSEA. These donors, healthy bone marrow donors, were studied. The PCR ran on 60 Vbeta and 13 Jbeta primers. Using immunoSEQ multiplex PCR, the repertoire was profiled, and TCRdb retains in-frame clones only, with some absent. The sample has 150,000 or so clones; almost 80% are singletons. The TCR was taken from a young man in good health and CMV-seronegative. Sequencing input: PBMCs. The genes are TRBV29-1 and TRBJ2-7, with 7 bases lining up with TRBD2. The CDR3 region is CSVEISGLTSYEQYF. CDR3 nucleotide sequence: TGCAGCGTTGAAATTTCGGGACTAACTTCCTACGAGCAGTACTTC.